These T cell receptor beta chains were read from a single sample in a study of blood T cell repertoires in COVID-19. TCRdb's copy holds only in-frame clones and misses some; the assay was immunoSEQ multiplex PCR. This sample has around 170,000 clones, with 74% found just once. Sequencing input: peripheral blood. The source is a woman older than 75 with acute or convalescent COVID-19. Both conserved end residues are part of each CDR3. A D gene is named only where the DNA matches it firmly. For some rows the clone size is stated as once, few or many, or as a class when expanded; others skip it.

j_call: TRBJ2-7
clone_size: .
d_call: .
v_call: TRBV4-1
cdr3_nt: TGCGCCAGCAGCCAAGATATAGCCCGGGACACCTTCTCCTACGAGCAGTACTTC
cdr3_aa: CASSQDIARDTFSYEQYF

j_call: TRBJ1-5
clone_size: .
d_call: .
v_call: TRBV10-2
cdr3_nt: TGCCCCCCGATCGGTCAGCCCCAGCATTTT
cdr3_aa: CPPIGQPQHF

j_call: TRBJ2-7
clone_size: .
d_call: .
v_call: TRBV28
cdr3_nt: TGTGCCAGCAGTTTAGAACTTGGAGGAAGGATCTACGAGCAGTACTTC
cdr3_aa: CASSLELGGRIYEQYF

j_call: TRBJ2-1
clone_size: .
d_call: TRBD1
v_call: TRBV3-1/TRBV3-2
cdr3_nt: TGTGCCAGCAGCCAATCAGGGTGGGACAGGGCAAGGAGTAATGAGCAGTTCTTC
cdr3_aa: CASSQSGWDRARSNEQFF

j_call: TRBJ2-3
clone_size: .
d_call: TRBD2
v_call: TRBV6-5
cdr3_nt: TGTGCCAGCAGTTACCTAGCGGGGGCCACAGATACGCAGTATTTT
cdr3_aa: CASSYLAGATDTQYF

j_call: TRBJ1-1
clone_size: .
d_call: TRBD1
v_call: TRBV28
cdr3_nt: TGTGCCAGCAGTTCGGCGGGACAGCTGAACACTGAAGCTTTCTTT
cdr3_aa: CASSSAGQLNTEAFF

j_call: TRBJ2-7
clone_size: once
d_call: .
v_call: TRBV27
cdr3_nt: TGTGCCAGCAGTTTAGGCAACTCCTACGAGCAGTACTTC
cdr3_aa: CASSLGNSYEQYF

j_call: TRBJ1-4
clone_size: .
d_call: .
v_call: TRBV29-1
cdr3_nt: TGCAGCGGCCGACAGAATGAAAAACTGTTTTTT
cdr3_aa: CSGRQNEKLFF

j_call: TRBJ1-2
clone_size: .
d_call: .
v_call: TRBV6-1
cdr3_nt: TGTGCCAGCAGTGAAGTCACAGGAAACGGTGGCTACACCTTC
cdr3_aa: CASSEVTGNGGYTF

j_call: TRBJ1-5
clone_size: .
d_call: .
v_call: TRBV2
cdr3_nt: TGTGCCAGCAGTGAGGGCAGCTATCAGCCCCAGCATTTT
cdr3_aa: CASSEGSYQPQHF

j_call: TRBJ2-3
clone_size: once
d_call: TRBD2
v_call: TRBV28
cdr3_nt: TGTGCCAGCAGCAATGTGGGAGGGGGCACAGATACGCAGTATTTT
cdr3_aa: CASSNVGGGTDTQYF

j_call: TRBJ1-5
clone_size: .
d_call: .
v_call: TRBV20-1
cdr3_nt: TGCAGTGCTAGTGTTAGACATCGTCATCATCAGCCCCAGCATTTT
cdr3_aa: CSASVRHRHHQPQHF

j_call: TRBJ2-3
clone_size: .
d_call: TRBD1
v_call: TRBV19
cdr3_nt: TGTGCCAGTAGTTTCGCGGACAGGCGCACAGATACGCAGTATTTT
cdr3_aa: CASSFADRRTDTQYF

j_call: TRBJ2-1
clone_size: .
d_call: .
v_call: TRBV30
cdr3_nt: TGTGCCTGGAGACGGGTAGGAAATGAGCAGTTCTTC
cdr3_aa: CAWRRVGNEQFF

j_call: TRBJ2-7
clone_size: .
d_call: .
v_call: TRBV28
cdr3_nt: TGTGCCAGCAATTCTCCAGGGGTTCGCGGGGGCGTCTACGAGCAGTACTTC
cdr3_aa: CASNSPGVRGGVYEQYF

j_call: TRBJ1-6
clone_size: few
d_call: .
v_call: TRBV29-1
cdr3_nt: TGCAGCGTTGAATCAGGGGCGGATTCACCCCTCCACTTT
cdr3_aa: CSVESGADSPLHF

j_call: TRBJ2-7
clone_size: once
d_call: TRBD1
v_call: TRBV5-1
cdr3_nt: TGCGCCAGCAGCAGATCCGGGACAGGGGGCTCCTACGAGCAGTACTTC
cdr3_aa: CASSRSGTGGSYEQYF

j_call: TRBJ2-7
clone_size: .
d_call: TRBD2
v_call: TRBV6-5
cdr3_nt: TGTGCCAGCAGGACTAGCGGGAACTCCTACGAGCAGTACTTC
cdr3_aa: CASRTSGNSYEQYF

j_call: TRBJ2-7
clone_size: few
d_call: TRBD1
v_call: TRBV24-1
cdr3_nt: TGTGCCACCAGTGATCGACAGGGCGCTTACGAGCAGTACTTC
cdr3_aa: CATSDRQGAYEQYF

j_call: TRBJ1-3
clone_size: .
d_call: .
v_call: TRBV7-2
cdr3_nt: TGTGCCAGCAGCTTAGACTGGGGAGCGGGAAACACCATATATTTT
cdr3_aa: CASSLDWGAGNTIYF

j_call: TRBJ2-7
clone_size: .
d_call: .
v_call: TRBV28
cdr3_nt: TGTGCCAGCAGTTCGGCGGGGGCTCAATTATACGAGCAGTACTTC
cdr3_aa: CASSSAGAQLYEQYF

j_call: TRBJ1-5
clone_size: .
d_call: TRBD1
v_call: TRBV28
cdr3_nt: TGTGCCAGCAGTCCAACAGGGGCGGAGAATCAGCCCCAGCATTTT
cdr3_aa: CASSPTGAENQPQHF

j_call: TRBJ2-1
clone_size: .
d_call: .
v_call: TRBV18
cdr3_nt: TGTGCCAGCTCACCGGGGGTCGGGACTCACAATGAGCAGTTCTTC
cdr3_aa: CASSPGVGTHNEQFF

j_call: TRBJ2-3
clone_size: .
d_call: .
v_call: TRBV6-4
cdr3_nt: TGTGCCAGCAGTGACGAGGGCACAGATACGCAGTATTTT
cdr3_aa: CASSDEGTDTQYF